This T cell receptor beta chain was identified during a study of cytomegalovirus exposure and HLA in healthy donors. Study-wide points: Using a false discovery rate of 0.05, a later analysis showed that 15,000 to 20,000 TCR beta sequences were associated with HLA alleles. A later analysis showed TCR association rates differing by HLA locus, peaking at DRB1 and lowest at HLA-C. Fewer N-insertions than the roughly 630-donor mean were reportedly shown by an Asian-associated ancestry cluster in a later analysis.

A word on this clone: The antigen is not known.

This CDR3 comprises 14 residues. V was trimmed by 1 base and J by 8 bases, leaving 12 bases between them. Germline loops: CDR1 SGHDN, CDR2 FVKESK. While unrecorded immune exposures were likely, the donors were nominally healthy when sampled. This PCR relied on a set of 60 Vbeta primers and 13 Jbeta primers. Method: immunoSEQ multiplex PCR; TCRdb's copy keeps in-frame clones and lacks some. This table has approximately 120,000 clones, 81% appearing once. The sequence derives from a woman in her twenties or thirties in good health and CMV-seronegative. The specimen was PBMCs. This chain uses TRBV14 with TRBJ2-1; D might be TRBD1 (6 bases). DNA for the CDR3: TGTGCCAGCAGCCAAGTTGGGGGCAGAGATGAGCAGTTCTTC. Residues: CASSQVGGRDEQFF. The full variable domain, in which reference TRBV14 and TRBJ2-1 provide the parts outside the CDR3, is EAGVTQFPSHSVIEKGQTVTLRCDPISGHDNLYWYRRVMGKEIKFLLHFVKESKQDESGMPNNRFLAERTGGTYSTLKVQPAELEDSGVYFCASSQVGGRDEQFFGPGTRLTVL.